One and the same sample provided the 26 T cell receptor beta chains below, sequenced in a study of cytomegalovirus exposure and HLA in healthy donors. Both 60 Vbeta primers and 13 Jbeta primers went into the PCR. Libraries were prepared by immunoSEQ multiplex PCR; TCRdb keeps only in-frame clonotypes and omits some of them. The sample has approximately 240,000 clones, roughly 82% seen once. The sequencing input was PBMCs. The source of these receptors is a woman aged 40-49 years in good health and CMV-seropositive.

This clone was counted a single time. The sample contains more than one DNA sequence encoding this CDR3. This sequence joins TRBV7-2 and TRBJ2-3, with D uncertain. The CDR3 consists of 15 residues. Germline lookup yields CDR1 SGHTA and CDR2 FQGNSA. Trimming stripped 1 base from V and 1 base from J, with 9 bases between. This CDR3 is CASSLVSGGTDTQYF. The DNA for the CDR3 is TGTGCCAGCAGCTTAGTCAGTGGAGGCACAGATACGCAGTATTTT.

The chain has TRBV30 and TRBJ1-3; 8 bases match TRBD1. CDR3 size: 16 residues. CDR1 is GTSNPN, CDR2 SVGIG, per germline (reference sequence). The ends lost 3 bases at V and 0 bases at J; junction bases unmatched: 7. The CDR3 bases are TGTGCCTGGAGCCAAACAGGGGGGATCTCTGGAAACACCATATATTTT. Encoded protein: CAWSQTGGISGNTIYF. The variable domain in full, completed from reference TRBV30 and TRBJ1-3, reads SQTIHQWPATLVQPVGSPLSLECTVEGTSNPNLYWYRQAAGRGLQLLFYSVGIGQISSEVPQNLSASRPQDRQFILSSKKLLLSDSGFYLCAWSQTGGISGNTIYFGEGSWLTVV.

V is TRBV11-3 and J is TRBJ1-1; D perhaps matches TRBD1 (6 bases). CDR1 is SGHNT and CDR2 is YENEEA in the germline V gene. V was cut by 1 base and J by 5 bases, with 14 bases left in between. The CDR3 spans 15 residues. In DNA, the CDR3 is TGTGCCAGCAGCTTAGGGAGGGGGGGTAGGACTGAAGCTTTCTTT. Its protein product is CASSLGRGGRTEAFF.

V and J are TRBV6-6 and TRBJ2-7; 15 bases line up with TRBD2. This CDR3 comprises 16 residues. Germline V CDR1 and CDR2: MNHNY, SVGAGI (reference sequence). V gave up 5 bases and J gave up 4 bases; unmatched junction bases: 6. The DNA of the CDR3 is TGTGCCAGCAGTCCCTCGGGGACTAGCGGGAGGTACGAGCAGTACTTC. Residues: CASSPSGTSGRYEQYF.

The chain uses TRBV6-6 and TRBJ2-2, with D tentatively TRBD1 (5 bases). The CDR3 is 15 residues long. Trimming cost V 6 bases and J 6 bases, with 17 bases left between them. Germline V lookup: CDR1 MNHNY, CDR2 SVGAGI (reference sequence). CDR3 residues: CASSNRQRSPGELFF. For the CDR3, the DNA is TGTGCCAGCAGCAATCGACAGAGGAGCCCCGGGGAGCTGTTTTTT.

The chain is built from TRBV7-3 and TRBJ1-2; D not certain. Trimming took off 1 base at V and 4 bases at J, with 13 bases between the two ends. Germline CDR1 and CDR2: SGHTA and FQGTGA. This CDR3 has 15 residues. For the CDR3, the DNA is TGTGCCAGCAGCTTAAACTCGGGAACAGTCTATGGCTACACCTTC. Encoded protein: CASSLNSGTVYGYTF.

The genes are TRBV7-2 and TRBJ1-5, with a weak D call TRBD1 (5 bases). This CDR3 comprises 16 residues. From germline, CDR1 is SGHTA and CDR2 FQGNSA. V shed 5 bases and J shed 4 bases, with 18 bases lying between them. The CDR3 DNA reads TGTGCCAGCAGCCCAACGCACGAAGGGGATAATCAGCCCCAGCATTTT. It specifies CASSPTHEGDNQPQHF.

V usage is TRBV4-3 and J usage is TRBJ2-3; possibly TRBD1 for D (6 bases). V was clipped by 0 bases and J by 5 bases, with 12 bases between them. The CDR3 loop spans 15 amino acids. The germline V gene has CDR1 LGHNA and CDR2 YSLEER. The CDR3 DNA reads as TGCGCCAGCAGCCAAGATCTTGGCAGGGGAGATACGCAGTATTTT. Amino acid sequence: CASSQDLGRGDTQYF.

J is TRBJ1-5 and V is TRBV27; TRBD1 is a possible D gene (5 bases). From germline, CDR1 is MNHEY and CDR2 SMNVEV (reference sequence). V was shortened by 7 bases and J by 2 bases, with 18 bases between the two germline ends. This CDR3 has 16 amino acids. Here the CDR3 DNA reads TGTGCCAGCACCCCGACGGGGGGGTATGGCAATCAGCCCCAGCATTTT. This translates into CASTPTGGYGNQPQHF.

The V gene is TRBV11-2, the J gene TRBJ1-1; 8 bases match TRBD1. The CDR3 sequence is 14 residues long. Germline lookup yields CDR1 SGHAT and CDR2 FQNNGV. V dropped 6 bases and J dropped 1; count of bases not matched to a gene: 4. The CDR3 DNA follows: TGTGCCAGCAGATTCAGGGGGCCGAACACTGAAGCTTTCTTT. This codes for CASRFRGPNTEAFF.

Here the CDR3 reads CASSLGQMRYGYTF. The CDR3 DNA reads TGTGCCAGCAGCTTGGGACAGATGCGCTATGGCTACACCTTC. The V and J genes are TRBV5-6 and TRBJ1-2; D may be TRBD1 (5 bases). The CDR3 loop spans 14 amino acids. Germline V gene sequence: CDR1 SGHDT, CDR2 YYEEEE. V was trimmed by 0 bases and J by 4 bases, leaving 10 bases between them.

This clone was counted a single time. This chain links TRBV9 with TRBJ2-3, with TRBD2 matching over 7 bases. The CDR3 is 16 residues long. V was clipped by 4 bases and J by 0 bases; unmatched bases: 8. CDR1 and CDR2 from the germline V gene are SGDLS and YYNGEE. Here the CDR3 reads CASSYASAGSTDTQYF. The CDR3 DNA is TGTGCCAGCAGCTATGCGTCAGCGGGAAGCACAGATACGCAGTATTTT.

The chain combines TRBV5-1 with TRBJ2-5, with 8 bases lining up with TRBD2. CDR1 and CDR2 from the germline V gene are SGHRS and YFSETQ. This CDR3 has 14 amino acids. The V and J ends lost 4 bases and 1 base, in that order; junction bases with no gene match: 3. For the CDR3, the DNA is TGCGCCAGCAGCGGGCGGGGGGTCCAAGAGACCCAGTACTTC. This encodes CASSGRGVQETQYF.

Regarding this clone: At the DNA level, this CDR3 is encoded by other sequences in the same sample as well. V is TRBV30 and J is TRBJ2-7; D might be TRBD1 (6 bases). This CDR3 is built from 13 residues. V shed 4 bases and J shed 0 bases, with 10 bases lying between them. Per the germline V gene, CDR1 is GTSNPN and CDR2 is SVGIG (reference sequence). DNA of the CDR3: TGTGCCTGGACCAGGGGCCTCTCCTACGAGCAGTACTTC. This gives the protein CAWTRGLSYEQYF.

This chain connects TRBV7-6 to TRBJ2-5, with 9 bases matching TRBD2. V was pared by 1 base and J by 10 bases, with 13 bases of the junction left unmatched. The CDR3 is made up of 16 amino acids. Germline CDR1 and CDR2: SGHVS and FNYEAQ. The CDR3 region is CASSLGVPLAGPIQYF. In nucleotides, the CDR3 is TGTGCCAGCAGCTTAGGCGTCCCTCTAGCGGGGCCTATCCAGTACTTC.

The genes are TRBV7-8 and TRBJ1-1; D is uncertain. CDR3 length: 13 residues. Germline-derived CDR1 and CDR2 are SGHVS and FQNEAQ. Trimming took 2 bases from V and 7 from J, leaving 11 bases between them. The CDR3 bases are TGTGCCAGCAGCTTATCAGGCCGGGGTGAAGCTTTCTTT. Residues: CASSLSGRGEAFF.

This clone turned up a few times. The chain has TRBV5-8 and TRBJ1-5; D is undetermined. Deletions cut 2 bases from V and 0 bases from J, with 9 bases between. The CDR3 consists of 15 residues. Germline assignment: CDR1 SGHTS and CDR2 YDEGEE. The CDR3 spells CASSLLEYSNQPQHF. The CDR3 nucleotides read TGTGCCAGCAGCTTATTAGAGTATAGCAATCAGCCCCAGCATTTT.

The CDR3 spells CARVDRKNQPQHF. DNA for the CDR3: TGTGCCAGGGTGGACAGAAAGAATCAGCCCCAGCATTTT. The V and J genes are TRBV19 and TRBJ1-5; a weak D match, TRBD1 (6 bases). Per germline, CDR1 LNHDA and CDR2 SQIVND (reference sequence). This CDR3 has 13 amino acids. V shed 9 bases and J shed 4 bases, with 13 bases lying between them.

The DNA for the CDR3 is TGTGCTAGTGACCAGACAGGGCTGAACACTGAAGCTTTCTTT. It is translated as CASDQTGLNTEAFF. The J gene is TRBJ1-1, the V gene TRBV12-5, with TRBD1 identical over 7 bases. Losses at the gene ends were 7 bases for V and 0 bases for J; bases not matched to a gene: 5. The CDR3 covers 14 residues. CDR1 LGHNT and CDR2 FRNRAP come from the germline V gene.

The J gene is TRBJ2-3, the V gene TRBV6-1; 10 bases line up with TRBD2. There are 15 residues in the CDR3. Germline-derived CDR1 and CDR2 are MNHNS and SASEGT. The trim removed 10 bases at V and 1 base at J, leaving 8 bases unmatched. Written as DNA, the CDR3 is TGTGCCACCCCGGGGCTAGCGGGGGGCACAGATACGCAGTATTTT. Amino acid sequence: CATPGLAGGTDTQYF.

This clone was counted once. The CDR3 nucleotides read TGCGCCAGCAGCCAAGGTTGGTCCAGTGATCAGCCCCAGCATTTT. This translates into CASSQGWSSDQPQHF. The chain is built from TRBV4-1 and TRBJ1-5, with D hard to call. The CDR3 loop spans 15 amino acids. The germline V gene has CDR1 MGHRA and CDR2 YSYEKL. Between the trimmed V and J ends, which lost 1 base and 5 bases, there was a span of 12 bases.

The chain is built from TRBV2 and TRBJ2-5; 10 bases align to TRBD2. Germline lookup yields CDR1 SNHLY and CDR2 FYNNEI. The CDR3 sequence is 16 residues long. V lost 4 bases, J lost 2 bases, and 7 bases stayed unmatched. The CDR3 spells CASSGRLAGPQETQYF. CDR3 DNA sequence: TGTGCCAGCAGTGGTCGACTAGCGGGTCCACAAGAGACCCAGTACTTC.

The chain combines TRBV19 with TRBJ2-5, with 11 positions matching TRBD2. The J call could be wrong; TRBJ2-7 is a better fit for the DNA end. This CDR3 has 16 residues. The germline V gene encodes CDR1 LNHDA and CDR2 SQIVND (reference sequence). The CDR3 region is CASSAYSGGGSYEQYF. CDR3 nucleotide sequence: TGTGCCAGTAGTGCATATAGCGGGGGGGGCTCCTACGAGCAGTACTTC.

The V and J genes are TRBV29-1 and TRBJ2-7; 10 nucleotides align to TRBD2. CDR1 and CDR2 from the germline V gene are SQVTM and ANQGSEA. The V segment lost 1 base and the J segment 0 bases; nucleotides outside the gene matches: 15. The CDR3 is 19 amino acids. The CDR3 DNA sequence: TGCAGCGTTGAAGGAGGCCCGGGACTAGCGAGCTCTAGCTCCTACGAGCAGTACTTC. This gives the protein CSVEGGPGLASSSSYEQYF.

The V gene is TRBV7-3, the J gene TRBJ2-3, with TRBD1 matching 8 bases. The CDR3 runs to 15 residues. The trim removed 4 bases at V and 4 bases at J, leaving 7 bases unmatched. The germline gives CDR1 SGHTA, CDR2 FQGTGA. DNA for the CDR3: TGTGCCAGCAGCTCCACAGGGGGTATAGCAGATACGCAGTATTTT. Its protein is CASSSTGGIADTQYF.

This clone was seen only once. The chain joins TRBV7-2 to TRBJ2-7; 11 nucleotides agree with TRBD1. Germline V gene data show CDR1 as SGHTA and CDR2 as FQGNSA. Losses at the gene ends were 4 bases for V and 6 bases for J; bases not matched to a gene: 11. The CDR3 contains 16 residues. The CDR3 sequence is CASSSPGQGANLEQYF. CDR3 coding DNA: TGTGCCAGCAGCTCTCCAGGACAGGGGGCCAACCTCGAGCAGTACTTC.